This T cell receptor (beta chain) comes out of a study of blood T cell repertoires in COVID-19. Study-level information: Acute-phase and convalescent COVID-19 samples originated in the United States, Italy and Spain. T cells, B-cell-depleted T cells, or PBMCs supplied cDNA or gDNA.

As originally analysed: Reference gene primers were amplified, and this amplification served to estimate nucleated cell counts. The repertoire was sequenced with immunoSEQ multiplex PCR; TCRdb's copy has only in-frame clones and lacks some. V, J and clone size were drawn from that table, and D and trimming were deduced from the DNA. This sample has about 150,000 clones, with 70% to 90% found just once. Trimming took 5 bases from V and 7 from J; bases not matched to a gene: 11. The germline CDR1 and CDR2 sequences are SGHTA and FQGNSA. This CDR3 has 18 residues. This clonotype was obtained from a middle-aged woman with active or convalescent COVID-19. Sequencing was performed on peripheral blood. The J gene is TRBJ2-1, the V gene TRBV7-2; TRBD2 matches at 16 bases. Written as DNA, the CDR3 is TGTGCCAGCAGCCTCGTCGGGACTAGCGGGAGGGGCTGGAATGAGCAGTTCTTC. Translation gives CASSLVGTSGRGWNEQFF.